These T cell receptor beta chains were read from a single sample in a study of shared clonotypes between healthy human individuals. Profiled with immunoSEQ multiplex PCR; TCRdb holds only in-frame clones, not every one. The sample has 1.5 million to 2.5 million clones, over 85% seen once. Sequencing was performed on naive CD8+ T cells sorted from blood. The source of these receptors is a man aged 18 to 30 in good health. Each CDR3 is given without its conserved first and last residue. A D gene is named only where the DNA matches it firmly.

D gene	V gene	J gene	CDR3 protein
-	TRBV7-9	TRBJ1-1	ASSPGSPTEAF
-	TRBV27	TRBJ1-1	ASSLIQGGDTEAF
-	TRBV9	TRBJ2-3	ASSVWRGGGDTQY
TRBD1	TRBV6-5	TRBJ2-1	ASSYSTGYNEQF
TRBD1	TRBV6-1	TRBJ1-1	ASSVWQGANTEAF
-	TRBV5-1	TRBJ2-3	ASSPDNGGTDTQY
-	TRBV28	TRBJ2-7	ASSFRLSNEQY
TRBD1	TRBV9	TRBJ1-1	ASSAGGLFATEAF
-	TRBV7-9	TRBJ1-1	ASSTWERDAEAF
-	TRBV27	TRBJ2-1	ASSPLVFYEQF
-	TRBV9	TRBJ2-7	ASSPHRGWGSYEQY
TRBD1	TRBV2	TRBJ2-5	ASRNPTGGETQY
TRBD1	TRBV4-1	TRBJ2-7	ASSQDDRGYEQY
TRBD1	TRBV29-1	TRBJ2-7	SVDAGTGGHEQY
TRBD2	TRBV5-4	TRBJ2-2	ASSSGLAGELF
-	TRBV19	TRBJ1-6	ASSIMVNSPLH
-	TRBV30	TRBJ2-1	AWTLGRSSYNEQF
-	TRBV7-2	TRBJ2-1	ASSFSRPPYNEQF
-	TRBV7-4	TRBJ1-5	APSRPGNQPQH
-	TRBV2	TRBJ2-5	ASRDQPAGETQY
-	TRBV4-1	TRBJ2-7	ASSPVGESPYGQY
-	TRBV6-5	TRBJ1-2	ASSYWDDGYT
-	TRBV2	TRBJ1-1	ASTDMNTEAF
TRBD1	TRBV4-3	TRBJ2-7	ASSQDPGQLAYEQY
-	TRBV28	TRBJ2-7	ASSLRLRSYEQY
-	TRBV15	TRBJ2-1	ATSRDRINEQF
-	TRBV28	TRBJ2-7	ASSRGFYEQY
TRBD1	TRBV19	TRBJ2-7	ASKTVAGGEVNEQY
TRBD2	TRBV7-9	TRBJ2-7	ASSAGTSGSHEQY
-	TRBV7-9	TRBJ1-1	ASSLASPEAF
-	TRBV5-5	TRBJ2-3	ASSFTGPGSDTQY
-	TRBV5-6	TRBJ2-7	ASSPFSGNYEQY
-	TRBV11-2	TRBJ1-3	ASSPGTAGNTIY
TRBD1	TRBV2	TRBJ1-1	ASEDRGTEAF
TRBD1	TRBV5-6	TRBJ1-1	ASSGTVRGTEAF